These 29 T cell receptor beta chains were all obtained from the same sample, sequenced in a study of cytomegalovirus exposure and HLA in healthy donors. Researchers ran the PCR with 60 Vbeta and 13 Jbeta primers. Using immunoSEQ multiplex PCR, the repertoire was profiled, and TCRdb retains in-frame clones only, with some absent. The table lists 55,000 to 80,000 clones, about two thirds of them singletons, with 2% to 2.5% in the top ten. Sequenced material: PBMCs. The receptors originated from a woman under 40 in good health and CMV-seronegative.

This clone appeared a few times. This sequence joins TRBV7-2 and TRBJ1-6; no clear D gene. Trimming removed 7 bases at V and 5 bases at J, with 9 bases between. The germline V gene encodes CDR1 SGHTA and CDR2 FQGNSA. This CDR3 has 13 amino acids. The CDR3: CASTAVNNSPLHF. CDR3 DNA sequence: TGTGCCAGCACCGCAGTTAATAATTCACCCCTCCACTTT.

V gene TRBV11-2 combines with J gene TRBJ2-5; TRBD1 aligns across 10 bases. There are 16 residues in the CDR3. V lost 6 bases, J lost 4 bases, and 11 bases stayed unmatched. Germline-derived CDR1 and CDR2 are SGHAT and FQNNGV. CDR3 residues: CASSSRQGALGETQYF. The CDR3 DNA follows: TGTGCCAGCAGTTCTAGACAGGGGGCGCTAGGAGAGACCCAGTACTTC. Complete variable domain (other parts from reference TRBV11-2 and TRBJ2-5): EAGVAQSPRYKIIEKRQSVAFWCNPISGHATLYWYQQILGQGPKLLIQFQNNGVVDDSQLPKDRFSAERLKGVDSTLKIQPAKLEDSAVYLCASSSRQGALGETQYFGPGTRLLVL.

The V and J genes are TRBV5-6 and TRBJ2-1, with 7 bases matching TRBD1. Germline V gene data show CDR1 as SGHDT and CDR2 as YYEEEE. V lost 6 bases, J lost 6 bases, and 6 bases stayed unmatched. The CDR3 length is 13 residues. The chain's CDR3 is CASNRDRSNEQFF. DNA for the CDR3: TGTGCCAGCAACCGGGACAGAAGCAATGAGCAGTTCTTC.

The rearrangement joins TRBV6-5 to TRBJ1-1, with 9 bases fitting TRBD1. This CDR3 comprises 15 residues. With 5 bases clipped from V and 4 bases from J, the junction kept 8 bases outside the gene matches. CDR1 and CDR2 (germline): MNHEY, SVGAGI. CDR3 residues: CASSPTGGGGTEAFF. CDR3 DNA: TGTGCCAGCAGTCCGACAGGGGGTGGCGGCACTGAAGCTTTCTTT.

V is TRBV4-2 and J is TRBJ2-3, with no clear D. Germline V gene data show CDR1 as LGHNA and CDR2 as YNFKEQ. The ends were cut back, 3 bases at V and 2 bases at J, with 15 bases in the middle. This CDR3 has 16 residues. CDR3 DNA sequence: TGTGCCAGCAGCCAGGTTCTTGCTGAACTCACAGATACGCAGTATTTT. The encoded protein is CASSQVLAELTDTQYF.

CDR3 loop: CASSILGGGTEAFF. The CDR3 DNA sequence: TGCGCCAGCAGCATACTGGGGGGGGGCACTGAAGCTTTCTTT. This chain uses TRBV4-1 with TRBJ1-1, with D maybe TRBD1 (5 bases). The CDR3 has 14 residues. Germline V gene sequence: CDR1 MGHRA, CDR2 YSYEKL. V lost 5 bases, J lost 4 bases, and 14 bases lay in between.

J is TRBJ2-7 and V is TRBV6-1; tentatively, D is TRBD2 (7 bases). Germline CDR1 is MNHNS and CDR2 is SASEGT. The CDR3 is made up of 16 amino acids. Trimming stripped 4 bases from V and 3 bases from J, with 19 bases between. The CDR3 nucleotides read TGTGCCAGCAGTGGAGGGGGGGGCGGTGAAGGCTACGAGCAGTACTTC. Its protein is CASSGGGGGEGYEQYF.

V is TRBV6-5 and J is TRBJ1-2, with D possibly being TRBD1 (6 bases). The ends were cut back, 8 bases at V and 2 bases at J, with 18 bases in the middle. The CDR3 runs 15 residues. In germline, CDR1 is MNHEY, CDR2 SVGAGI. The CDR3 is CASLDLQGANYGYTF. The CDR3 DNA reads as TGTGCCAGCCTTGACCTACAGGGAGCCAACTATGGCTACACCTTC.

The V call is TRBV7-2, the J call TRBJ1-5; 8 nucleotides align to TRBD1. V was clipped by 5 bases and J by 3 bases; unmatched bases: 3. CDR1 is SGHTA, CDR2 FQGNSA, per germline. The CDR3 has 14 residues. The CDR3 nucleotides are TGTGCCAGCAGCGCGACAGGGGACAATCAGCCCCAGCATTTT. Translation: CASSATGDNQPQHF.

This clone was recorded many times. The chain links TRBV13 to TRBJ2-3; tentatively, D is TRBD1 (6 bases). CDR3 size: 15 residues. V gave up 5 bases and J gave up 6 bases, with 18 bases separating them. Looked up from germline, CDR1 is PRHDT and CDR2 is FYEKMQ (reference sequence). This chain's CDR3 is CASSTRLPGVDTQYF. CDR3 nucleotides: TGTGCCAGCAGCACTAGGCTGCCAGGGGTGGATACGCAGTATTTT.

V gene TRBV5-1 combines with J gene TRBJ2-5, with 11 nucleotides matching TRBD2. Germline trimming cut 2 bases from V and 4 bases from J; bases unmatched to any gene: 4. Germline V gene lookup returns CDR1 SGHRS and CDR2 YFSETQ. CDR3 length equals 15 residues. The CDR3 reads CASSFSGTSGETQYF. CDR3 bases: TGCGCCAGCAGCTTCTCCGGGACTAGCGGAGAGACCCAGTACTTC.

The V and J genes are TRBV19 and TRBJ1-2, with TRBD1 matching 8 bases. Germline CDR1 LNHDA, CDR2 SQIVND (reference sequence). There are 14 residues in the CDR3. The J segment lost 6 bases and the V segment lost 5 bases, leaving 8 bases of the junction unmatched. The CDR3 reads CASSANRGGNGYTF. The CDR3 DNA is TGTGCCAGTAGTGCCAACAGGGGGGGAAATGGCTACACCTTC.

The chain links TRBV6-6 to TRBJ1-6, with a tentative D call TRBD1 (6 bases). Germline loops: CDR1 MNHNY, CDR2 SVGAGI (reference sequence). Trimming took off 0 bases at V and 10 bases at J, with 13 bases between the two ends. There are 15 residues in the CDR3. DNA for the CDR3: TGTGCCAGCAGTTACTCGGGGACACCAAGATCACCCCTCCACTTT. Amino acids: CASSYSGTPRSPLHF.

This clone was observed a handful of times. The chain employs TRBV9 and TRBJ1-1; D gene unclear. Germline values: CDR1 SGDLS, CDR2 YYNGEE. Trimming took 4 bases from V and 1 from J, leaving 14 bases between them. The CDR3 has 15 amino acids. The CDR3 coding sequence is TGTGCCAGCAGCCCCGTCCTTGGCAAGAACACTGAAGCTTTCTTT. Protein product: CASSPVLGKNTEAFF.

This chain uses TRBV7-2 with TRBJ1-1; D may be TRBD1 (6 bases). Germline CDR1 is SGHTA and CDR2 is FQGNSA. The germline V and J ends were trimmed by 1 base and 5 bases, with 14 bases remaining between them. The CDR3 runs 15 residues. The CDR3 coding sequence is TGTGCCAGCAGCTTAGTAGGCAGGGGAGGGACTGAAGCTTTCTTT. It translates to CASSLVGRGGTEAFF.

This clone was seen more than once but under ten times. The J gene is TRBJ2-1, the V gene TRBV6-1; 12 bases fit TRBD2. The CDR3 extends over 15 amino acids. After removal of 7 bases from V and 10 bases from J, the junction contained 11 bases not matched to a gene. From germline, CDR1 is MNHNS and CDR2 SASEGT. The CDR3 spells CASTAELAGGWEQFF. The CDR3 bases are TGTGCCAGCACCGCCGAACTAGCGGGGGGATGGGAGCAGTTCTTC.

V and J are TRBV7-2 and TRBJ2-5; no firm D call. Gene TRBJ2-7 matches the end of the DNA better, so the J call may be wrong. The germline V gene encodes CDR1 SGHTA and CDR2 FQGNSA. The CDR3 covers 13 residues. CDR3: CASSPVAAYEQYF. The CDR3 DNA sequence: TGTGCCAGCAGCCCAGTCGCGGCTTACGAGCAGTACTTC.

A few counts support this clone. The rearrangement joins TRBV7-2 to TRBJ2-2; 12 bases agree with TRBD2. CDR1 and CDR2 (germline): SGHTA, FQGNSA. The CDR3 length is 16 residues. The ends lost 2 bases at V and 5 bases at J; junction bases unmatched: 3. This CDR3 reads CASSLRTSGKTGELFF. The CDR3 region has the DNA TGTGCCAGCAGCTTAAGGACTAGCGGGAAAACCGGGGAGCTGTTTTTT. Combining the CDR3 with reference TRBV7-2 and TRBJ2-2 gives the whole variable domain GAGVSQSPSNKVTEKGKDVELRCDPISGHTALYWYRQSLGQGLEFLIYFQGNSAPDKSGLPSDRFSAERTGGSVSTLTIQRTQQEDSAVYLCASSLRTSGKTGELFFGEGSRLTVL.

The rearrangement links TRBV7-2 to TRBJ1-6; 7 nucleotides align to TRBD1. This CDR3 is built from 15 residues. The V gene end was trimmed by 0 bases and the J gene end by 8 bases; junction bases not matched to a gene: 4. From germline, CDR1 is SGHTA and CDR2 FQGNSA. The CDR3 coding sequence is TGTGCCAGCAGCTTAGCGACAGGGATTGATTCACCCCTCCACTTT. Translation: CASSLATGIDSPLHF. Complete variable domain (other parts from reference TRBV7-2 and TRBJ1-6): GAGVSQSPSNKVTEKGKDVELRCDPISGHTALYWYRQSLGQGLEFLIYFQGNSAPDKSGLPSDRFSAERTGGSVSTLTIQRTQQEDSAVYLCASSLATGIDSPLHFGNGTRLTVT.

The gene calls are TRBV2 and TRBJ1-1; no reliable D call. The CDR3 has 12 residues. From germline, CDR1 is SNHLY and CDR2 FYNNEI. Trimming took 0 bases from V and 13 from J, leaving 12 bases between them. The chain's CDR3 is CASSEARADGFF. CDR3 nucleotide sequence: TGTGCCAGCAGTGAAGCGCGAGCCGATGGTTTCTTT.

In this sample, this clone turned up once. This sequence joins TRBV19 and TRBJ2-3, with 7 bases fitting TRBD1. CDR1 and CDR2 (germline): LNHDA, SQIVND (reference sequence). The length of the CDR3 is 16 residues. V trimming: 3 bases; J trimming: 0 bases; junction bases outside the gene matches: 6. CDR3 region: CASSMGQHTSTDTQYF. The CDR3 coding sequence is TGTGCCAGTAGTATGGGACAGCACACTAGCACAGATACGCAGTATTTT. Variable domain in full (rest from reference TRBV19 and TRBJ2-3): DGGITQSPKYLFRKEGQNVTLSCEQNLNHDAMYWYRQDPGQGLRLIYYSQIVNDFQKGDIAEGYSVSREKKESFPLTVTSAQKNPTAFYLCASSMGQHTSTDTQYFGPGTRLTVL.

The chain combines TRBV2 with TRBJ2-1; 10 bases map to TRBD2. The CDR3 sequence is 13 residues long. V lost 8 bases, J lost 8 bases, and 6 bases stayed unmatched. The V gene's germline CDR1 is SNHLY and CDR2 FYNNEI. The CDR3 sequence: CASGSGTSDEQFF. The CDR3 DNA reads as TGTGCCAGCGGATCCGGGACTAGCGATGAGCAGTTCTTC.

The chain employs TRBV9 and TRBJ2-6, with 9 positions matching TRBD1. The junction had 11 bases not matched to a gene; V was cut back by 4 bases and J by 0 bases. The CDR3 length is 19 residues. CDR1 is SGDLS, CDR2 YYNGEE, per germline. CDR3 nucleotides: TGTGCCAGCAGCTCCTCCCCCGGGACAGGGTCCTCTGGGGCCAACGTCCTGACTTTC. Translated, it gives CASSSSPGTGSSGANVLTF.

In DNA form, the CDR3 reads TGTGCCAGCAGCGTAGGGGGAGGGGACCGCGGCTACACCTTC. Translation gives CASSVGGGDRGYTF. V is TRBV9 and J is TRBJ1-2; a weak D match, TRBD1 (5 bases). V shed 0 bases and J shed 8 bases, with 14 bases lying between them. Germline CDR1 SGDLS, CDR2 YYNGEE. The CDR3 is made up of 14 amino acids.

The chain employs TRBV18 and TRBJ2-7; TRBD2 aligns across 8 bases. The CDR3 covers 16 residues. Germline CDR1 and CDR2: KGHSH and LQKENI. The ends lost 3 bases at V and 4 bases at J; junction bases unmatched: 11. The CDR3 nucleotides are TGTGCCAGCTCACCCAGCGGGGGAACCTTAGGGTACGAGCAGTACTTC. Protein sequence: CASSPSGGTLGYEQYF.

This clone was counted a single time. The chain is built from TRBV10-1 and TRBJ2-5, with 15 positions matching TRBD2. The V and J ends lost 3 bases and 5 bases, in that order; junction bases with no gene match: 13. The germline V gene has CDR1 WNHNN and CDR2 SYGVQD (reference sequence). The CDR3 extends over 19 amino acids. The DNA for the CDR3 is TGCGCCAGCAGTGAAGGACTAGCGGGGGGGGAAAGGGAAGAGGAGACCCAGTACTTC. Translating gives CASSEGLAGGEREEETQYF.

This clone has more than one count but fewer than ten. The rearrangement joins TRBV4-2 to TRBJ2-7; 10 positions match TRBD2. The CDR3 length is 16 residues. CDR1 and CDR2 from the germline V gene are LGHNA and YNFKEQ. V was pared by 5 bases and J by 2 bases, with 9 bases of the junction left unmatched. CDR3 residues: CASSFKASGGAYEQYF. CDR3 sequence (DNA): TGTGCCAGCAGCTTTAAGGCTAGCGGGGGAGCCTACGAGCAGTACTTC.

This clone occurred once. The gene calls are TRBV6-5 and TRBJ2-2; 11 positions agree with TRBD2. The CDR3 consists of 15 residues. V lost 5 bases to trimming and J lost 6 bases; unmatched junction nucleotides: 5. CDR1 and CDR2 (germline): MNHEY, SVGAGI. In DNA, the CDR3 is TGTGCCAGCAGTAAACTAGCGGGGGACCCCGGGGAGCTGTTTTTT. The encoded protein is CASSKLAGDPGELFF.

J is TRBJ1-1 and V is TRBV30, with D possibly TRBD1 on 5 matching bases. The V gene's germline CDR1 is GTSNPN and CDR2 SVGIG (reference sequence). This CDR3 spans 15 amino acids. V was trimmed by 3 bases and J by 1 base, leaving 15 bases between them. In DNA form, the CDR3 reads TGTGCCTGGAGACCGCGGGCGGGGCAGAACACTGAAGCTTTCTTT. It is translated as CAWRPRAGQNTEAFF. Combining the CDR3 with reference TRBV30 and TRBJ1-1 gives the whole variable domain SQTIHQWPATLVQPVGSPLSLECTVEGTSNPNLYWYRQAAGRGLQLLFYSVGIGQISSEVPQNLSASRPQDRQFILSSKKLLLSDSGFYLCAWRPRAGQNTEAFFGQGTRLTVV.